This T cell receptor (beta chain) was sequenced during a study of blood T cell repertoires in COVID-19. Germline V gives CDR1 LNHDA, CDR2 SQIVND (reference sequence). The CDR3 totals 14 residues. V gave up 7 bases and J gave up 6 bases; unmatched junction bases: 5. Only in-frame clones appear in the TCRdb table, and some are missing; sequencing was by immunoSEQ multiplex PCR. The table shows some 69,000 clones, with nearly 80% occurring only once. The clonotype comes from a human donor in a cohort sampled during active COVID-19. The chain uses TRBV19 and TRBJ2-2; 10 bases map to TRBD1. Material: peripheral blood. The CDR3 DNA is TGTGCCAGTACCACCGGACAGGGGGCCGGGGAGCTGTTTTTT. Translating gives CASTTGQGAGELFF. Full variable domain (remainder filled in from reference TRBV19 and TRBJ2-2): DGGITQSPKYLFRKEGQNVTLSCEQNLNHDAMYWYRQDPGQGLRLIYYSQIVNDFQKGDIAEGYSVSREKKESFPLTVTSAQKNPTAFYLCASTTGQGAGELFFGEGSRLTVL.